This T cell receptor beta chain derives from a study of radiation and T cells in renal cell carcinoma. Across the study: Nephrectomy followed 15 Gy stereotactic body radiation by 4 weeks. Study-wide results and caveats: Top tumor clonotypes rose in blood 2 weeks post-radiation, then contracted.

Time point reported: blood 2 weeks post-SBRT. Treatment here: 15 Gy SBRT to primary tumor, nephrectomy 4 weeks later. Radiation-treated patients gave blood at baseline, week 2 and week 4. The patient's renal cell carcinoma had clear cell pathology. The table came from immunoSEQ multiplex PCR; TCRdb's copy has only in-frame clones and leaves some out. Among 100,000 to 150,000 clones listed, roughly 77% were seen once. This CDR3 comprises 17 residues. Germline V gives CDR1 KGHSH, CDR2 LQKENI. The V end was cut by 1 base, the J end by 2 bases, with 14 bases between. About this clone: What it recognizes is unknown.

The chain combines TRBV18 with TRBJ2-2, with D perhaps matching TRBD1 (6 bases). This TCR derives from a woman aged 55-69 years with renal cell carcinoma. This specimen consisted of blood, obtained from a patient whose treatment included radiotherapy and nephrectomy. For the CDR3, the DNA is TGTGCCAGCTCACCACAGAGGAGGACAGCCAACACCGGGGAGCTGTTTTTT. Translated: CASSPQRRTANTGELFF.